The source of this T cell receptor beta chain is a study of CD8+CD57+ T cells in acquired aplastic anemia. Study summary: Sorted CD4+ and CD8+ cells gave a mean 3.2 ug DNA, range about 0.2 to 27.4 ug. On average, healthy donors gave approximately 9.9 million reads for CD4+ cells. General study results and limits: Any difference that existed in CD8+ Simpson's diversity between patients and controls was not significant. The number of CD8+ CDR3 sequences shared by patients and controls was around 30.

Genomic DNA provided the template from which TCR beta VDJ and CDR3 profiles were obtained. One entry per CDR3 protein, called by TCRdb with MiXCR from the reads. The data show fewer than 200,000 distinct CDR3 sequences, with approximately 60% seen just once and 45% to 55% held by the top ten. The CDR3 is 11 residues long. Germline lookup yields CDR1 LNHDA and CDR2 SQIVND (reference sequence). V was clipped by 6 bases and J by 2 bases, with 3 bases between them. On this clonotype itself: Its target is unknown.

The chain carries TRBV19 and TRBJ2-3, with D unclear. The sequencing sample was made of sorted CD4+, CD8+, or CD8+CD57+ T cells (not recorded which) from PBMCs. This TCR was recovered from a human donor in good health. CDR3 in amino acids: CASSATDTQYF. CDR3 nucleotide sequence: TGTGCCAGTAGCGCCACAGATACGCAGTATTTT.